Described below is a single T cell receptor beta chain sequence and its context. Its specificity is not known. The data belong to a study of response to subunit inactivated influenza vaccine. Findings of the study overall: Authors suggested few new T cells are recruited by each seasonal influenza vaccination.

TCRdb called the RT-PCR reads again in MiXCR, with one record for every CDR3 protein. The sample has 550,000 to 800,000 distinct CDR3 sequences; approximately 14% are singletons. Per germline, CDR1 MDHEN and CDR2 SYDVKM. Trimming cost V 2 bases and J 5 bases, with 13 bases left between them. The CDR3 runs to 15 residues. This specimen was PBMCs from blood, taken 14 to 15 days before vaccination. This TCR was sampled from a man aged 50 to 60 who received an inactivated influenza vaccine. The J gene is TRBJ2-1, the V gene TRBV28, with D maybe TRBD2 (5 bases). CDR3 nucleotides: TGTGCCAGCAGTTTAGAGTCTCTCGGGAACAATGAGCAGTTCTTC. It codes for CASSLESLGNNEQFF.